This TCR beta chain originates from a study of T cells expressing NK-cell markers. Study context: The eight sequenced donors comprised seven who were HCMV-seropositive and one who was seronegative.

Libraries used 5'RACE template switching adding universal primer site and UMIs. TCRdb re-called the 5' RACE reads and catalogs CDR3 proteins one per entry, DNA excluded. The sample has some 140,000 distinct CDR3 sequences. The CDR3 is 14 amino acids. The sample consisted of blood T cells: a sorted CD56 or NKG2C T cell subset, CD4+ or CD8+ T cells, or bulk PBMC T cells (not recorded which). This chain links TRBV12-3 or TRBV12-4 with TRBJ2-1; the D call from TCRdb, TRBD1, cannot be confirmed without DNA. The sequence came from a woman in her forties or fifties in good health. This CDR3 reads CASSSLRGDNEQFF.